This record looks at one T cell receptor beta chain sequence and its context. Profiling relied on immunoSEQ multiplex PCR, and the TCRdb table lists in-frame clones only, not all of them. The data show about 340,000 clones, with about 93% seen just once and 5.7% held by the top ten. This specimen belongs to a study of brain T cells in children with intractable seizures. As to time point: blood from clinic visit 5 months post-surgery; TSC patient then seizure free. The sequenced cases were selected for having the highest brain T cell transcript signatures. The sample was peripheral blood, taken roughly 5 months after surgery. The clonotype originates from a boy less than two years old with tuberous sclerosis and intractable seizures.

As DNA, the CDR3 is TGCGCCAGCAGCTTGGCCAGGTATCAGGGGTCGGAGACCCAGTACTTC. This sequence encodes CASSLARYQGSETQYF. V and J are TRBV5-1 and TRBJ2-5; the D gene is possibly TRBD1 (6 bases). The germline V and J ends were trimmed by 0 bases and 5 bases, with 17 bases remaining between them. Per the germline V gene, CDR1 is SGHRS and CDR2 is YFSETQ. The CDR3 has 16 amino acids.